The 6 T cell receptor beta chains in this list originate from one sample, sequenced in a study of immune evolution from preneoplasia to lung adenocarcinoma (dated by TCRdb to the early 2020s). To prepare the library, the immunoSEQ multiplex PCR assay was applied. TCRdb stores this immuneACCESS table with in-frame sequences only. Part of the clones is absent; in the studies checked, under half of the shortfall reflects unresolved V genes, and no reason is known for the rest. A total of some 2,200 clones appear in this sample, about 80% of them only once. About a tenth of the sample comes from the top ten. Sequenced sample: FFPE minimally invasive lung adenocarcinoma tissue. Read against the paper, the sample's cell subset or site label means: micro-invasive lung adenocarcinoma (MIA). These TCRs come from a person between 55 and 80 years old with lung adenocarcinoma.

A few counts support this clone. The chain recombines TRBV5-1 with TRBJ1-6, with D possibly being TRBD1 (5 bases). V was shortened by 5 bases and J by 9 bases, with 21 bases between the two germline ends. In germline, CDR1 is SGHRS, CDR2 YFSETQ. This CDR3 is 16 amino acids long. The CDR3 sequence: CASREDSTYSSSPLHF. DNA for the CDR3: TGCGCCAGCAGAGAAGACAGCACCTACTCGAGTTCACCCCTCCACTTT.

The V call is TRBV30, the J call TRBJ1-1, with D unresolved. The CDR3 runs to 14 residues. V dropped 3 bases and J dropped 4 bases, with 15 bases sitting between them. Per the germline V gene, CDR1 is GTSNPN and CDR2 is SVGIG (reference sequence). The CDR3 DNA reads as TGTGCCTGGAGGCCCCCAAGGAGGACCACTGAAGCTTTCTTT. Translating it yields CAWRPPRRTTEAFF.

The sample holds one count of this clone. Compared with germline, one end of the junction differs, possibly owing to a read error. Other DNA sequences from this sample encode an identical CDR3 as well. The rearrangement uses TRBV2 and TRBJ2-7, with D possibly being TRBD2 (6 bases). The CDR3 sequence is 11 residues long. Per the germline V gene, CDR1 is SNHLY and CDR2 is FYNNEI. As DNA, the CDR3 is TGTGCCAGCAGGTCGGGGGACGAGCAGTATTTC. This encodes CASRSGDEQYF.

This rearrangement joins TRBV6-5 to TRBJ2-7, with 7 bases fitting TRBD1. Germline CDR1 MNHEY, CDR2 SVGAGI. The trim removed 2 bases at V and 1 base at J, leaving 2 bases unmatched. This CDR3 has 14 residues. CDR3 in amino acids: CASSYRGQSYEQYF. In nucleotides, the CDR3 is TGTGCCAGCAGTTACCGGGGACAGTCCTACGAGCAGTACTTC.

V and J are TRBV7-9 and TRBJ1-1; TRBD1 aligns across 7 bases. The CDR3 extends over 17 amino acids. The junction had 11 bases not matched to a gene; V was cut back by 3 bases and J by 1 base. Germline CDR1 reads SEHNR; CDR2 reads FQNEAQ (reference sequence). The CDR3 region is CASSFARPGGKNTEAFF. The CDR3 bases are TGTGCCAGCAGCTTTGCTCGACCAGGGGGGAAGAACACTGAAGCTTTCTTT. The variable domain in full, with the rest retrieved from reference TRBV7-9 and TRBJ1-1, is DTGVSQNPRHKITKRGQNVTFRCDPISEHNRLYWYRQTLGQGPEFLTYFQNEAQLEKSRLLSDRFSAERPKGSFSTLEIQRTEQGDSAMYLCASSFARPGGKNTEAFFGQGTRLTVV.

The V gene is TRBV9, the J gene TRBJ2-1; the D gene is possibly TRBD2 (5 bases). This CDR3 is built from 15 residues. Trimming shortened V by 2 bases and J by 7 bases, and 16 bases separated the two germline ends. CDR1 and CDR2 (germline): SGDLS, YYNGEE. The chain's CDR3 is CASSVLSGVGNEQFF. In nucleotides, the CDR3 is TGTGCCAGCAGCGTCCTTTCCGGGGTGGGGAATGAGCAGTTCTTC.